A single sample is the source of the 27 T cell receptor beta chains below, sequenced in a study of T cell responses to AZD1222 COVID-19 vaccine. Repertoires were generated with immunoSEQ multiplex PCR, while TCRdb's copy carries only in-frame clones and drops some. The sample includes 110,000 to 150,000 clones, about 88% seen only once; the top ten take approximately 4.5%. The sample here was peripheral blood, taken on day 0 of AZD1222 vaccination. Receptors originate from an adult in good health.

V and J are TRBV5-1 and TRBJ2-4; the D gene is possibly TRBD1 (6 bases). The V and J ends lost 4 bases and 5 bases respectively, with 19 bases between them. The germline gives CDR1 SGHRS, CDR2 YFSETQ. CDR3 size: 16 residues. The CDR3 protein is CASSKDSLFVENIQYF. DNA of the CDR3: TGCGCCAGCAGCAAGGACAGCCTATTCGTAGAAAACATTCAGTACTTC.

This chain uses TRBV5-8 with TRBJ2-3; TRBD2 aligns across 9 bases. Germline lookup yields CDR1 SGHTS and CDR2 YDEGEE. V lost 4 bases, J lost 3 bases, and 6 bases stayed unmatched. The CDR3 runs 15 residues. The CDR3 loop reads CASSNWGLATDTQYF. The CDR3 nucleotides are TGTGCCAGCAGCAATTGGGGACTAGCTACAGATACGCAGTATTTT.

This chain connects TRBV6-5 to TRBJ1-2; 7 nucleotides agree with TRBD1. Germline values: CDR1 MNHEY, CDR2 SVGAGI. The J segment lost 4 bases and the V segment lost 5 bases, leaving 7 bases of the junction unmatched. This CDR3 comprises 14 residues. CDR3 amino acids: CASSRIRGTYGYTF. Here the CDR3 DNA reads TGTGCCAGCAGTCGCATCAGGGGGACCTATGGCTACACCTTC.

V is TRBV2 and J is TRBJ1-3, with TRBD1 as a possible D gene (5 bases). Per the germline V gene, CDR1 is SNHLY and CDR2 is FYNNEI. Trimming shortened V by 5 bases and J by 0 bases, and 11 bases separated the two germline ends. The CDR3 extends over 15 amino acids. CDR3 nucleotides: TGTGCCAGCAGTACGGACAAATACTCTGGAAACACCATATATTTT. Amino acid sequence: CASSTDKYSGNTIYF.

This CDR3 reads CASTSSGSLNEQFF. The DNA for the CDR3 is TGTGCCAGCACATCAAGCGGGAGTCTAAATGAGCAGTTCTTC. The V and J genes are TRBV3-1 (or the pseudogene TRBV3-2) and TRBJ2-1, with 8 nucleotides matching TRBD2. This CDR3 comprises 14 residues. The V and J ends lost 7 bases and 7 bases, in that order; junction bases with no gene match: 9. CDR1 is LGHDT, CDR2 YNNKEL, per germline (reference sequence).

The V gene is TRBV7-8, the J gene TRBJ1-2; D is perhaps TRBD1 (5 bases). This CDR3 contains 13 residues. Trimming left V 2 bases short and J 2 bases short, with 6 bases between. Germline values: CDR1 SGHVS, CDR2 FQNEAQ. The CDR3 loop reads CASSLRQNYGYTF. The CDR3 bases are TGTGCCAGCAGCTTAAGACAGAACTATGGCTACACCTTC.

The chain recombines TRBV11-3 with TRBJ1-1; the D gene is possibly TRBD1 (5 bases). Germline assignment: CDR1 SGHNT and CDR2 YENEEA. CDR3 size: 13 residues. Trimming cost V 9 bases and J 6 bases, with 17 bases left between them. CDR3 bases: TGTGCCAGAACTTACAGGAGGAAGCCTGAAGCTTTCTTT. Translating it yields CARTYRRKPEAFF. Based on the CDR3 plus reference TRBV11-3 and TRBJ1-1, the full variable domain is EAGVVQSPRYKIIEKKQPVAFWCNPISGHNTLYWYLQNLGQGPELLIRYENEEAVDDSQLPKDRFSAERLKGVDSTLKIQPAELGDSAVYLCARTYRRKPEAFFGQGTRLTVV.

V and J are TRBV9 and TRBJ2-3, with D possibly being TRBD1 (5 bases). Germline assignment: CDR1 SGDLS and CDR2 YYNGEE. V shed 2 bases and J shed 2 bases, with 12 bases lying between them. This CDR3 region has 15 residues. CDR3 loop: CASSVGPQNTDTQYF. DNA for the CDR3: TGTGCCAGCAGCGTGGGGCCCCAAAACACAGATACGCAGTATTTT. Full variable domain (missing parts from reference TRBV9 and TRBJ2-3): DSGVTQTPKHLITATGQRVTLRCSPRSGDLSVYWYQQSLDQGLQFLIQYYNGEERAKGNILERFSAQQFPDLHSELNLSSLELGDSALYFCASSVGPQNTDTQYFGPGTRLTVL.

This clone was detected once. The chain recombines TRBV10-1 with TRBJ1-2; D is undetermined. The V end lost 2 bases, the J end lost 6 bases, and 10 bases lay between the germline ends. The CDR3 has 13 amino acids. CDR1 is WNHNN and CDR2 is SYGVQD in the germline V gene (reference sequence). This CDR3 reads CASSEAPGDGYTF. DNA of the CDR3: TGCGCCAGCAGTGAGGCCCCCGGCGATGGCTACACCTTC.

The chain joins TRBV4-1 to TRBJ2-7, with D uncertain. The CDR3 covers 13 residues. Germline V gene sequence: CDR1 MGHRA, CDR2 YSYEKL. V shed 4 bases and J shed 5 bases, with 12 bases lying between them. CDR3 residues: CASSPWMGNEQYF. CDR3 sequence (DNA): TGCGCCAGCAGCCCCTGGATGGGTAACGAGCAGTACTTC.

The chain has TRBV6-5 and TRBJ2-5, with D possibly being TRBD2 (6 bases). From germline, CDR1 is MNHEY and CDR2 SVGAGI. Trimming stripped 5 bases from V and 3 bases from J, with 13 bases between. CDR3 length: 14 residues. In DNA form, the CDR3 reads TGTGCCAGCAGTAACCGGGACTTTAAAGAGACCCAGTACTTC. Its translation: CASSNRDFKETQYF.

This chain connects TRBV5-1 to TRBJ2-3; D tentatively fits TRBD1 or TRBD2 (5 bases each). The CDR3 runs 15 residues. V was trimmed by 4 bases and J by 2 bases, leaving 14 bases between them. Germline V gives CDR1 SGHRS, CDR2 YFSETQ. CDR3 nucleotides: TGCGCCAGCAGCCCCCCCTCGGGGACCACAGATACGCAGTATTTT. Translation gives CASSPPSGTTDTQYF.

The genes are TRBV7-9 and TRBJ2-7; D is perhaps TRBD1 or TRBD2 (5 bases each). Germline V lookup: CDR1 SEHNR, CDR2 FQNEAQ (reference sequence). Between the trimmed V and J ends, which lost 2 bases and 7 bases, there was a span of 9 bases. CDR3 length equals 12 residues. CDR3: CASSLQGGEQYF. DNA for the CDR3: TGTGCCAGCAGCTTACAGGGCGGGGAGCAGTACTTC.

The CDR3 DNA reads TGCGCCAGCAGCTTACAGGGGGCATTAACTGAAGCTTTCTTT. Translating gives CASSLQGALTEAFF. The chain carries TRBV5-1 and TRBJ1-1; 9 bases match TRBD1. Germline values: CDR1 SGHRS, CDR2 YFSETQ. This CDR3 comprises 14 residues. J lost 5 bases, V lost 2 bases, and 4 bases had no gene match. The full variable domain, completed using reference TRBV5-1 and TRBJ1-1, is KAGVTQTPRYLIKTRGQQVTLSCSPISGHRSVSWYQQTPGQGLQFLFEYFSETQRNKGNFPGRFSGRQFSNSRSEMNVSTLELGDSALYLCASSLQGALTEAFFGQGTRLTVV.

This clone was detected a few times. The chain recombines TRBV10-1 with TRBJ1-1; no definite D call. Trimming took 0 bases from V and 1 from J, leaving 12 bases between them. The CDR3 is 16 amino acids. Germline V gene data show CDR1 as WNHNN and CDR2 as SYGVQD (reference sequence). CDR3 loop: CASSESKGRPNTEAFF. The CDR3 nucleotides read TGCGCCAGCAGTGAGTCTAAGGGCCGGCCGAACACTGAAGCTTTCTTT.

This chain uses TRBV14 with TRBJ2-1; no clear D gene. Trimming took 1 base from V and 3 from J, leaving 22 bases between them. The CDR3 loop spans 19 amino acids. From germline, CDR1 is SGHDN and CDR2 FVKESK. In DNA, the CDR3 is TGTGCCAGCAGCCAAGTTTTACAGCTTAAAGACCTAAACTACAATGAGCAGTTCTTC. Protein product: CASSQVLQLKDLNYNEQFF. Complete variable domain (other parts from reference TRBV14 and TRBJ2-1): EAGVTQFPSHSVIEKGQTVTLRCDPISGHDNLYWYRRVMGKEIKFLLHFVKESKQDESGMPNNRFLAERTGGTYSTLKVQPAELEDSGVYFCASSQVLQLKDLNYNEQFFGPGTRLTVL.

The V gene is TRBV6-5, the J gene TRBJ1-2; D remains unclear. V lost 0 bases, J lost 4 bases, and 15 bases lay in between. The CDR3 has 16 residues. Germline CDR1 and CDR2: MNHEY and SVGAGI. CDR3 loop: CASSYSSHLSSYGYTF. DNA for the CDR3: TGTGCCAGCAGTTACTCGTCACACCTCAGCAGCTATGGCTACACCTTC.

The V and J genes are TRBV6-5 and TRBJ1-1; D is possibly TRBD1 (5 bases). The germline V and J ends were trimmed by 6 bases and 4 bases, with 9 bases remaining between them. Germline V gene data show CDR1 as MNHEY and CDR2 as SVGAGI. This CDR3 contains 12 residues. The CDR3: CASSETVTEAFF. In DNA form, the CDR3 reads TGTGCCAGCAGCGAGACAGTCACTGAAGCTTTCTTT.

The chain joins TRBV5-4 to TRBJ1-2, with D maybe TRBD1 (6 bases). The germline V gene has CDR1 SGHNT and CDR2 YYREEE (reference sequence). The CDR3 has 15 residues. V lost 5 bases and J 2 bases, leaving 16 bases between the germline ends. CDR3 in DNA: TGTGCCAGCAGGTTTGCAGGGGCTCTAAACTATGGCTACACCTTC. Amino acid sequence: CASRFAGALNYGYTF.

V is TRBV18 and J is TRBJ1-1; D is undetermined. Trimming took off 3 bases at V and 1 base at J, with 18 bases between the two ends. The germline CDR1 and CDR2 sequences are KGHSH and LQKENI. The CDR3 is made up of 17 amino acids. The CDR3 is CASSPSSRNRANTEAFF. The CDR3 DNA reads as TGTGCCAGCTCACCGTCCTCTCGAAACCGGGCGAACACTGAAGCTTTCTTT.

The chain joins TRBV5-5 to TRBJ1-2; 7 bases align to TRBD1. Trimming removed 0 bases from V and 4 bases from J; junction bases left unmatched: 3. Germline CDR1 is SGHKS and CDR2 is YYEKEE (reference sequence). This CDR3 is built from 14 residues. The CDR3 coding sequence is TGTGCCAGCAGCTTGGGACAGGGTCCCTATGGCTACACCTTC. Its protein product is CASSLGQGPYGYTF. The complete variable domain, with remaining parts taken from reference TRBV5-5 and TRBJ1-2, reads DAGVTQSPTHLIKTRGQQVTLRCSPISGHKSVSWYQQVLGQGPQFIFQYYEKEERGRGNFPDRFSARQFPNYSSELNVNALLLGDSALYLCASSLGQGPYGYTFGSGTRLTVV.

The V gene is TRBV2, the J gene TRBJ2-2; 8 nucleotides match TRBD1. V was pared by 8 bases and J by 0 bases, with 2 bases of the junction left unmatched. This CDR3 spans 14 amino acids. Germline V lookup: CDR1 SNHLY, CDR2 FYNNEI. Here the CDR3 reads CASLQGANTGELFF. In DNA form, the CDR3 reads TGTGCCAGCTTACAGGGGGCGAACACCGGGGAGCTGTTTTTT.

J is TRBJ1-1 and V is TRBV5-1; 9 bases fit TRBD1. The germline gives CDR1 SGHRS, CDR2 YFSETQ. The CDR3 consists of 15 residues. J gave up 1 base and V 4 bases, and 5 bases lay outside the gene matches. CDR3 residues: CASSGGTGTNTEAFF. The DNA of the CDR3 is TGCGCCAGCAGCGGAGGGACAGGGACGAACACTGAAGCTTTCTTT.

This chain joins TRBV18 and TRBJ1-2; D ambiguous. The germline gives CDR1 KGHSH, CDR2 LQKENI. This CDR3 has 15 residues. Between the trimmed V and J ends, which lost 5 bases and 6 bases, there was a span of 19 bases. For the CDR3, the DNA is TGTGCCAGCTCAGCTAGCCGGCAGCTCCTGGATGGCTACACCTTC. It encodes CASSASRQLLDGYTF. Full variable domain (outside the CDR3, taken from reference TRBV18 and TRBJ1-2): NAGVMQNPRHLVRRRGQEARLRCSPMKGHSHVYWYRQLPEEGLKFMVYLQKENIIDESGMPKERFSAEFPKEGPSILRIQQVVRGDSAAYFCASSASRQLLDGYTFGSGTRLTVV.

The gene calls are TRBV5-1 and TRBJ2-1; possible D gene TRBD1, 5 bases. The CDR3 consists of 14 residues. Germline loops: CDR1 SGHRS, CDR2 YFSETQ. The V gene lost 4 bases and the J gene lost 0 bases, with 8 bases spanning the gap. The chain's CDR3 is CASSGASSYNEQFF. CDR3 sequence (DNA): TGCGCCAGCAGCGGGGCCAGCTCCTACAATGAGCAGTTCTTC.

The chain carries TRBV19 and TRBJ2-5, with D hard to call. This CDR3 contains 12 residues. In germline, CDR1 is LNHDA, CDR2 SQIVND (reference sequence). Deletions cut 4 bases from V and 7 bases from J, with 10 bases between. CDR3 sequence reads: CASSKSRRTQYF. In DNA form, the CDR3 reads TGTGCCAGTAGTAAATCCCGAAGGACCCAGTACTTC.

This rearrangement joins TRBV5-5 to TRBJ1-1; the D is unclear. Trimming left V 5 bases short and J 7 bases short, with 15 bases between. The CDR3 has 13 amino acids. CDR1 SGHKS and CDR2 YYEKEE come from the germline V gene (reference sequence). The CDR3 sequence: CASRDGPRLEAFF. DNA of the CDR3: TGTGCCAGCAGGGATGGACCCCGCCTTGAAGCTTTCTTT.